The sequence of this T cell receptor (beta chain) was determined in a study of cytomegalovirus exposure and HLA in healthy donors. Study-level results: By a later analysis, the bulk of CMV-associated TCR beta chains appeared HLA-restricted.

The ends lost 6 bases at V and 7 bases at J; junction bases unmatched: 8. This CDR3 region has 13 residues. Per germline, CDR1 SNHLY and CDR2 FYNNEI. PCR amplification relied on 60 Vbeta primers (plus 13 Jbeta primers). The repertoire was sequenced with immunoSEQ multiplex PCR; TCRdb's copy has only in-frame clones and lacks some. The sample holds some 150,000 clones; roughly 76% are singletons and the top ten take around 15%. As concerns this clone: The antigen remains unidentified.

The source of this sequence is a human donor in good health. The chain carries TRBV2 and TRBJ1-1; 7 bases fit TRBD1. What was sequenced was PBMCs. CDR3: CASSPPGQREAFF. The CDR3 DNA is TGTGCCAGCAGCCCTCCGGGACAGCGTGAAGCTTTCTTT.